These 28 T cell receptor beta chains share one sample of origin, sequenced in a study of beta chain features in type 1 diabetes. Expressed TCRB transcripts got sequenced, as all isolated RNA was reverse transcribed. Only in-frame clones appear in the TCRdb table, and some are missing; sequencing was by immunoSEQ multiplex PCR. Of around 250,000 clones listed, about 26% are singletons. Sequenced: central memory CD4+ T cells from blood. Receptors were obtained from a young man in good health.

In this sample, this clone turned up a few times. The CDR3 loop is CASSLQGIGTDTQYF. The CDR3 DNA is TGCGCCAGCAGCTTACAGGGGATCGGCACAGATACGCAGTATTTT. The gene calls are TRBV5-1 and TRBJ2-3; 7 bases line up with TRBD1. CDR3 length equals 15 residues. Germline V gene data show CDR1 as SGHRS and CDR2 as YFSETQ. The J segment lost 1 base and the V segment lost 2 bases, leaving 4 bases of the junction unmatched.

This clone was observed a few times. The chain is built from TRBV30 and TRBJ2-3, with D hard to call. The V end was cut by 2 bases, the J end by 6 bases, with 6 bases between. Germline V gene lookup returns CDR1 GTSNPN and CDR2 SVGIG (reference sequence). CDR3 length equals 11 residues. CDR3 coding DNA: TGTGCCTGGAGTCCCAGGGATACGCAGTATTTT. Translated, it gives CAWSPRDTQYF.

This clone showed up many times. The chain is built from TRBV7-9 and TRBJ2-7; perhaps TRBD1 as D (6 bases). The length of the CDR3 is 16 residues. From germline, CDR1 is SEHNR and CDR2 FQNEAQ (reference sequence). Trimming took off 4 bases at V and 6 bases at J, with 22 bases between the two ends. The DNA for the CDR3 is TGTGCCAGCAGCTCCTTCGGAGACAGGTTAGGGAGCGAGCAGTACTTC. Protein product: CASSSFGDRLGSEQYF.

This chain uses TRBV30 with TRBJ2-1, with 14 positions matching TRBD2. The CDR3 runs 18 residues. The J segment lost 2 bases and the V segment lost 3 bases, leaving 9 bases of the junction unmatched. Per the germline V gene, CDR1 is GTSNPN and CDR2 is SVGIG (reference sequence). CDR3 bases: TGTGCCTGGAGCCGACTAGCGGGAGGGATAAAAACCTACAATGAGCAGTTCTTC. Protein: CAWSRLAGGIKTYNEQFF.

There are a few counts of this clone. The rearrangement uses TRBV30 and TRBJ2-7; no clear D. The germline gives CDR1 GTSNPN, CDR2 SVGIG (reference sequence). The CDR3 is made up of 13 amino acids. Trimming took off 0 bases at V and 0 bases at J, with 6 bases between the two ends. CDR3 DNA sequence: TGTGCCTGGAGTGTAAAGAGCTCCTACGAGCAGTACTTC. Protein sequence: CAWSVKSSYEQYF.

The chain employs TRBV7-9 and TRBJ1-2; unclear D gene. Trimming removed 5 bases from V and 3 bases from J, with 13 bases in between. Germline CDR1 reads SEHNR; CDR2 reads FQNEAQ (reference sequence). The CDR3 is 14 amino acids. The CDR3 nucleotides are TGTGCCAGCAGCCGAGAACAGTCATACTATGGCTACACCTTC. Amino acid sequence: CASSREQSYYGYTF.

The chain carries TRBV14 and TRBJ2-1; TRBD2 matches at 7 bases. The CDR3 runs 15 residues. Germline V CDR1 and CDR2: SGHDN, FVKESK. Losses at the gene ends were 6 bases for V and 6 bases for J; bases not matched to a gene: 11. CDR3 region: CASSLWGGPSNEQFF. The CDR3 DNA is TGTGCCAGCAGTCTCTGGGGGGGACCGAGCAATGAGCAGTTCTTC.

The rearrangement joins TRBV4-2 to TRBJ1-4, with TRBD1 matching over 7 bases. CDR3 length equals 16 residues. Germline V CDR1 and CDR2: LGHNA, YNFKEQ. V lost 3 bases, J lost 8 bases, and 12 bases stayed unmatched. The CDR3 sequence is CASSHEVRQGGEKLFF. CDR3 DNA sequence: TGTGCCAGCAGCCACGAAGTGCGACAGGGAGGGGAAAAACTGTTTTTT.

This clone was counted only a few times. This chain joins TRBV7-2 and TRBJ2-7, with TRBD2 matching 7 bases. The V gene end was trimmed by 2 bases and the J gene end by 8 bases; junction bases not matched to a gene: 9. Germline lookup yields CDR1 SGHTA and CDR2 FQGNSA. CDR3 length equals 14 residues. CDR3 sequence (DNA): TGTGCCAGCAGCTTATCTCGGCCTAGCGGCAAGCAGTACTTC. Its protein product is CASSLSRPSGKQYF.

The V gene is TRBV7-9, the J gene TRBJ2-5; D gene uncertain. Per germline, CDR1 SEHNR and CDR2 FQNEAQ (reference sequence). The V and J ends lost 1 base and 9 bases respectively, with 15 bases between them. This CDR3 has 14 amino acids. Here the CDR3 reads CASSLDSPHGAQYF. In DNA form, the CDR3 reads TGTGCCAGCAGCTTAGACTCCCCCCACGGAGCCCAGTACTTC.

This clone was seen more than once but under ten times. V gene TRBV6-1 combines with J gene TRBJ1-5; perhaps TRBD1 as D (5 bases). The CDR3 has 15 amino acids. V gave up 5 bases and J gave up 2 bases, with 13 bases separating them. CDR1 is MNHNS and CDR2 is SASEGT in the germline V gene. CDR3 nucleotides: TGTGCCAGCAGTCATGAAGGGGTAGGCAATCAGCCCCAGCATTTT. Residues: CASSHEGVGNQPQHF.

This clone was observed a handful of times. This chain uses TRBV4-1 with TRBJ1-5; D may be TRBD1 (5 bases). This CDR3 has 18 residues. Germline V gene lookup returns CDR1 MGHRA and CDR2 YSYEKL. Trimming took off 0 bases at V and 9 bases at J, with 24 bases between the two ends. CDR3 in DNA: TGCGCCAGCAGCCAAGAGGGGCTCGGAGGGCCTGGCCTAAGGCCCCAGCATTTT. Translating it yields CASSQEGLGGPGLRPQHF.

The chain uses TRBV10-2 and TRBJ2-3; the match to TRBD2 covers 12 bases. The V and J ends lost 3 bases and 3 bases, in that order; junction bases with no gene match: 4. CDR3 size: 16 residues. Germline V gene sequence: CDR1 WSHSY, CDR2 SAAADI. CDR3 coding DNA: TGCGCCAGCAGTGAACCTAGCGGGAGGGGTACAGATACGCAGTATTTT. Translating gives CASSEPSGRGTDTQYF.

This clone occurred a few times. The gene calls are TRBV30 and TRBJ2-1; the D gene is possibly TRBD2 (6 bases). The germline V gene encodes CDR1 GTSNPN and CDR2 SVGIG (reference sequence). This CDR3 is 16 amino acids long. V was clipped by 3 bases and J by 0 bases, with 15 bases between them. The CDR3 sequence is CAWRSSGYDSYNEQFF. The DNA of the CDR3 is TGTGCCTGGAGGAGTAGCGGATATGACTCCTACAATGAGCAGTTCTTC.

The chain uses TRBV12-5 and TRBJ1-4, with 7 nucleotides matching TRBD1. V was clipped by 5 bases and J by 7 bases; unmatched bases: 10. Germline V gives CDR1 LGHNT, CDR2 FRNRAP. CDR3 length: 15 amino acids. CDR3 protein: CASGGKSRDSEKLFF. The CDR3 nucleotides are TGTGCTAGTGGTGGTAAAAGCCGGGACAGTGAAAAACTGTTTTTT. The variable domain in full, with the rest retrieved from reference TRBV12-5 and TRBJ1-4, is DARVTQTPRHKVTEMGQEVTMRCQPILGHNTVFWYRQTMMQGLELLAYFRNRAPLDDSGMPKDRFSAEMPDATLATLKIQPSEPRDSAVYFCASGGKSRDSEKLFFGSGTQLSVL.

This clone was observed a single time. The chain combines TRBV28 with TRBJ2-7; perhaps D is TRBD1 or TRBD2 (6 bases each). The CDR3 totals 12 residues. Germline CDR1 MDHEN, CDR2 SYDVKM. Deletions cut 7 bases from V and 5 bases from J, with 12 bases between. DNA for the CDR3: TGTGCCAGCAATCTAGGGGGGAACGAGCAGTACTTC. Amino acids: CASNLGGNEQYF.

This clone was found a few times. The rearrangement links TRBV11-2 to TRBJ2-7; TRBD2 matches 8 bases. This CDR3 has 15 amino acids. The trim removed 1 base at V and 3 bases at J, leaving 5 bases unmatched. Germline values: CDR1 SGHAT, CDR2 FQNNGV. DNA of the CDR3: TGTGCCAGCAGCTTAGGGACTAGCTGGGACTACGAGCAGTACTTC. Protein product: CASSLGTSWDYEQYF.

This clone was observed a few times. This sample also contains other DNA sequences that code for the same CDR3. The gene calls are TRBV29-1 and TRBJ1-1; TRBD1 is a possible D gene (5 bases). Trimming cost V 5 bases and J 5 bases, with 9 bases left between them. The germline V gene encodes CDR1 SQVTM and CDR2 ANQGSEA. The length of the CDR3 is 11 residues. The CDR3 coding sequence is TGCAGCGTTAGCCGGGGGACTGAAGCTTTCTTT. Translating it yields CSVSRGTEAFF.

This clone appeared a few times. This chain connects TRBV27 to TRBJ2-5; D is undetermined. From germline, CDR1 is MNHEY and CDR2 SMNVEV (reference sequence). CDR3 length: 16 residues. V shed 6 bases and J shed 2 bases, with 19 bases lying between them. The CDR3 is CASSRPGRIPQETQYF. The CDR3 nucleotides are TGTGCCAGCAGCCGTCCCGGACGGATACCGCAAGAGACCCAGTACTTC.

This sequence joins TRBV7-8 and TRBJ2-5; TRBD1 might be the D (6 bases). CDR3 length: 18 residues. Trimming left V 7 bases short and J 4 bases short, with 28 bases between. CDR1 and CDR2 (germline): SGHVS, FQNEAQ. CDR3 sequence (DNA): TGTGCCAGCAACCCAATAAGAGCCCAACAGGGCTTCGGAGAGACCCAGTACTTC. Translating gives CASNPIRAQQGFGETQYF.

This clone was found a few times. This chain connects TRBV19 to TRBJ2-1, with D possibly matching TRBD1 (5 bases). The CDR3 is 14 amino acids. The ends were cut back, 5 bases at V and 8 bases at J, with 16 bases in the middle. CDR1 and CDR2 from the germline V gene are LNHDA and SQIVND (reference sequence). This chain's CDR3 is CASSGQIRGDEQFF. For the CDR3, the DNA is TGTGCCAGTAGTGGCCAAATAAGGGGCGATGAGCAGTTCTTC.

The genes are TRBV18 and TRBJ2-1, with 9 bases matching TRBD2. The CDR3 extends over 16 amino acids. Germline V gene data show CDR1 as KGHSH and CDR2 as LQKENI. V lost 4 bases and J lost 1; bases outside the gene matches: 5. The CDR3 loop reads CASSRGAGGSYNEQFF. CDR3 in DNA: TGTGCCAGCTCACGAGGAGCGGGGGGTTCCTACAATGAGCAGTTCTTC.

The count of this clone is one. The rearrangement uses TRBV19 and TRBJ2-4; D may match TRBD1 or TRBD2 (5 bases each). This CDR3 is built from 19 residues. With 3 bases removed from V and 0 bases from J, the gap between germline ends came to 21 bases. Germline values: CDR1 LNHDA, CDR2 SQIVND (reference sequence). CDR3 in DNA: TGTGCCAGTAGTATCCTCGGGGCAGGCTCGGACTTAGCCAAAAACATTCAGTACTTC. This translates into CASSILGAGSDLAKNIQYF.

This sequence joins TRBV5-4 and TRBJ2-7, with 7 bases fitting TRBD1. The CDR3 is 14 residues long. J lost 3 bases, V lost 3 bases, and 6 bases had no gene match. The V gene's germline CDR1 is SGHNT and CDR2 YYREEE (reference sequence). The CDR3 DNA sequence: TGTGCCAGCAGCTCTGACAGGGCTCGCTACGAGCAGTACTTC. Its translation: CASSSDRARYEQYF.

This clone was recorded a few times. J is TRBJ1-6 and V is TRBV28; D unresolved. V lost 7 bases, J lost 7 bases, and 26 bases lay in between. Germline CDR1 reads MDHEN; CDR2 reads SYDVKM. There are 18 residues in the CDR3. The CDR3 nucleotides read TGTGCCAGCACTCGACCGGGTACGGGGTATCTGGGGAATTCACCCCTCCACTTT. Its protein is CASTRPGTGYLGNSPLHF.

This clone turned up a few times. The chain has TRBV14 and TRBJ2-7; 9 nucleotides agree with TRBD1. CDR3 length: 13 residues. V gave up 3 bases and J gave up 6 bases; unmatched junction bases: 3. Germline lookup yields CDR1 SGHDN and CDR2 FVKESK. CDR3 loop: CASSHGQGIEQYF. The CDR3 DNA reads as TGTGCCAGCAGCCATGGACAGGGGATCGAGCAGTACTTC.

The rearrangement uses TRBV19 and TRBJ2-1; 11 bases line up with TRBD2. Germline V gene data show CDR1 as LNHDA and CDR2 as SQIVND (reference sequence). Trimming took 10 bases from V and 3 from J; bases not matched to a gene: 11. CDR3 length: 16 residues. CDR3 amino acids: CATHRVAGGFYNEQFF. CDR3 DNA: TGTGCCACCCACCGAGTAGCGGGGGGGTTCTACAATGAGCAGTTCTTC.

The J gene is TRBJ1-6, the V gene TRBV7-2; D remains ambiguous. The V end lost 5 bases, the J end lost 10 bases, and 9 bases lay between the germline ends. Germline V gene data show CDR1 as SGHTA and CDR2 as FQGNSA. The CDR3 runs 12 residues. The chain's CDR3 is CASSPGGSPLHF. Here the CDR3 DNA reads TGTGCCAGCAGCCCCGGAGGCTCACCCCTCCACTTT. Based on the CDR3 plus reference TRBV7-2 and TRBJ1-6, the full variable domain is GAGVSQSPSNKVTEKGKDVELRCDPISGHTALYWYRQSLGQGLEFLIYFQGNSAPDKSGLPSDRFSAERTGGSVSTLTIQRTQQEDSAVYLCASSPGGSPLHFGNGTRLTVT.